This is a list of T cell receptor beta chains from one sample in a study of blood T cells in healthy people across ages. TCRdb recomputed calls from the 5' RACE reads with MiXCR, one row per CDR3 protein. The sample contains approximately 850,000 distinct CDR3 sequences, roughly 60% of which appear only once. The source material was blood. The receptor source for this set is a man aged 30 to 39 in good health. CDR3s include the opening cysteine and the closing phenylalanine or tryptophan. The D gene is left open where the match is weak. Rows may omit the clone size; those that give it use once, few, many or a size class.

v_call	d_call	j_call	clone_size	cdr3_aa	cdr3_nt
TRBV20-1	.	TRBJ1-1	.	CSARETQGRGTEAFF	TGCAGTGCTAGAGAGACACAGGGTCGCGGGACTGAAGCTTTCTTT
TRBV2	TRBD2	TRBJ2-3	.	CASQVEAGVTDTQYF	TGTGCCAGCCAGGTCGAAGCGGGGGTCACAGATACGCAGTATTTT
TRBV24-1	TRBD1	TRBJ2-5	.	CATSDARGTAKETQYF	TGTGCTACCAGTGATGCTAGAGGGACAGCCAAAGAGACCCAGTACTTC
TRBV11-2	TRBD1	TRBJ2-1	.	CASSSLTGTGSYNEQFF	TGTGCCAGCAGCTCCCTCACGGGGACAGGGAGTTACAATGAGCAGTTCTTC
TRBV20-1	TRBD1	TRBJ2-6	.	CSAETGGPSGANVLTF	TGCAGTGCAGAGACAGGGGGCCCCTCTGGGGCCAACGTCCTGACTTTC
TRBV7-2	.	TRBJ1-2	many	CASSLIWGGYTF	TGTGCCAGCAGCCTTATATGGGGGGGCTACACCTTC
TRBV7-2	.	TRBJ1-3	.	CASSPQANSGNTIYF	TGTGCCAGCAGCCCACAGGCTAACTCTGGAAACACCATATATTTT
TRBV6-5	.	TRBJ2-1	few	CASSRQVSYNEQFF	TGTGCCAGCAGTCGACAGGTATCCTACAATGAGCAGTTCTTC
TRBV20-1	.	TRBJ1-6	.	CSARREGGNSPLHF	TGCAGTGCTAGACGGGAGGGCGGGAATTCACCCCTCCACTTT
TRBV12-3/TRBV12-4	.	TRBJ1-4	.	CASTSQGAGKLFF	TGTGCCAGCACGTCCCAAGGCGCGGGAAAACTGTTTTTT
TRBV6-6	.	TRBJ2-5	.	CASRTADRETQYF	TGTGCCAGCAGAACCGCAGACAGGGAGACCCAGTACTTC
TRBV29-1	.	TRBJ1-2	.	CSVGLPRGYTF	TGCAGCGTTGGACTCCCGAGGGGCTACACCTTC
TRBV6-6	TRBD1	TRBJ1-2	few	CASTRGQGAHSNYGYTF	TGTGCCAGCACCCGGGGGCAGGGGGCGCATAGTAACTATGGCTACACCTTC
TRBV7-2	.	TRBJ1-1	.	CASSSTLLNTEAFF	TGTGCCAGCAGCTCGACCCTCTTGAACACTGAAGCTTTCTTT
TRBV4-2	.	TRBJ2-7	few	CASSQGPWIEQYF	TGTGCCAGCAGCCAAGGGCCTTGGATCGAGCAGTACTTC
TRBV12-3/TRBV12-4	.	TRBJ2-7	once	CASGGTTDWGNYNEQYF	TGTGCCAGCGGGGGGACAACCGATTGGGGAAACTACAATGAGCAGTACTTC
TRBV5-5	.	TRBJ2-7	.	CASSFVRDTDEQYF	TGTGCCAGCAGCTTCGTCCGGGATACGGACGAGCAGTACTTC
TRBV20-1	TRBD2	TRBJ2-7	few	CSAAQEREIHEQYF	TGCAGTGCCGCTCAAGAGCGGGAGATCCACGAGCAGTACTTC
TRBV9	TRBD1	TRBJ2-7	.	CASSRGHTGEQYF	TGTGCCAGCAGCAGGGGGCATACCGGCGAGCAGTACTTC
TRBV12-3/TRBV12-4	.	TRBJ2-1	.	CASLEGGGPFHEQFF	TGTGCCTCATTAGAGGGTGGGGGGCCCTTCCATGAGCAGTTCTTC
TRBV9	.	TRBJ1-2	.	CASSGQGLGRDYGYTF	TGTGCCAGCAGCGGCCAGGGGCTAGGGAGGGACTATGGCTACACCTTC
TRBV28	.	TRBJ1-4	.	CASSFGWTNEKLFF	TGTGCCAGCAGTTTTGGGTGGACTAATGAAAAACTGTTTTTT
TRBV21-1	.	TRBJ2-7	.	CASALTGDEQYF	TGTGCCAGCGCCTTGACAGGGGACGAGCAGTACTTC
TRBV4-1	.	TRBJ2-1	few	CASSIAAYNEQFF	TGCGCCAGTAGCATAGCGGCCTACAATGAGCAGTTCTTC
TRBV7-9	.	TRBJ1-1	.	CASRTGTNPTEAFF	TGTGCCAGCAGAACCGGGACTAACCCGACTGAAGCTTTCTTT
TRBV7-2	TRBD1	TRBJ2-5	once	CASSSRTGWGQETQYF	TGTGCCAGCAGCTCACGGACAGGGTGGGGTCAAGAGACCCAGTACTTC
TRBV6-1	.	TRBJ1-2	.	CASRPGPFNYGYTF	TGTGCCAGCAGGCCGGGACCGTTTAACTATGGCTACACCTTC
TRBV28	.	TRBJ1-2	.	CASSPGGRDGYTF	TGTGCCAGCAGTCCCGGTGGGCGTGATGGCTACACCTTC
TRBV6-1	TRBD1	TRBJ2-7	.	CASARQGAIDEQYF	TGTGCCAGTGCTAGACAGGGGGCGATCGACGAGCAGTACTTC
TRBV3-1	.	TRBJ2-3	.	CASSQDSASDTQYF	TGCGCCAGCAGCCAAGATTCGGCTTCAGATACGCAGTATTTT
TRBV15	.	TRBJ2-3	.	CATSRVDPSDTQYF	TGTGCCACCAGCAGAGTCGATCCCTCAGATACGCAGTATTTT
TRBV29-1	TRBD2	TRBJ2-1	few	CSVSYGGVWEQFF	TGCAGCGTTTCCTATGGGGGGGTGTGGGAGCAGTTCTTC
TRBV27	.	TRBJ1-2	.	CASSLLRPDSNYGYTF	TGTGCCAGCAGTTTACTGCGACCGGATTCTAACTATGGCTACACCTTC
TRBV20-1	TRBD2	TRBJ2-1	.	CSANPATSGGPYNEQFF	TGCAGTGCTAATCCGGCGACTAGCGGGGGGCCCTACAATGAGCAGTTCTTC
TRBV3-1	.	TRBJ1-6	.	CASSQGPVNSPLHF	TGTGCCAGCAGCCAAGGGCCAGTAAATTCACCCCTCCACTTT
TRBV29-1	.	TRBJ2-5	.	CSTRQWAETQYF	TGCAGCACGAGACAGTGGGCAGAGACCCAGTACTTC
TRBV19	TRBD1	TRBJ2-3	.	CATADRDLDTQYF	TGTGCCACCGCGGACAGGGACTTAGATACGCAGTATTTT
TRBV2	TRBD1	TRBJ1-1	few	CASSPGTGWANTEAFF	TGTGCCAGCAGTCCCGGGACAGGGTGGGCGAACACTGAAGCTTTCTTT
TRBV5-6	TRBD1	TRBJ2-7	once	CASSWGQHPSYEQYF	TGTGCCAGCAGCTGGGGACAGCACCCTTCCTACGAGCAGTACTTC
TRBV27	.	TRBJ2-3	.	CASSLTVREFSDTQYF	TGTGCCAGCAGTTTAACAGTCCGGGAATTCTCGGATACGCAGTATTTT
TRBV27	TRBD1	TRBJ1-2	few	CASSLTGGGYGYTF	TGTGCCAGCAGTCTGACAGGGGGCGGGTATGGCTACACCTTC
TRBV7-9	TRBD2	TRBJ2-3	once	CASSFGGGYSTDTQYF	TGTGCCAGCAGCTTTGGCGGGGGGTATTCCACAGATACGCAGTATTTT
TRBV5-1	.	TRBJ2-7	.	CAARAHPREQYF	TGCGCCGCCAGGGCCCACCCCCGCGAGCAGTACTTC
TRBV19	.	TRBJ2-3	.	CASSIVRDTQYF	TGTGCCAGCTCCATAGTTCGAGATACGCAGTATTTT
TRBV5-1	.	TRBJ2-7	.	CASTGSRYEQYF	TGCGCCAGCACCGGTAGCAGATACGAGCAGTACTTC
TRBV12-3/TRBV12-4	TRBD2	TRBJ2-1	.	CASSFRSSGYNEQFF	TGTGCCAGCAGTTTTCGGTCTAGCGGTTACAATGAGCAGTTCTTC
TRBV30	.	TRBJ2-1	few	CAWKGGVPVGEQFF	TGTGCCTGGAAGGGGGGGGTTCCGGTAGGTGAGCAGTTCTTC
TRBV29-1	TRBD1	TRBJ1-2	few	CSARDSSLYGYTF	TGCAGCGCCCGGGACAGTTCCCTCTATGGCTACACCTTC
TRBV20-1	.	TRBJ2-7	.	CSASYEQYF	TGCAGTGCCTCCTACGAGCAGTACTTC
TRBV4-2	.	TRBJ2-3	.	CASSQDSVLTDTQYF	TGTGCCAGCAGCCAAGATAGTGTATTGACAGATACGCAGTATTTT
TRBV20-1	.	TRBJ1-2	.	CSARPPVRDLANYGYTF	TGCAGTGCTAGACCCCCGGTCAGGGACCTAGCTAACTATGGCTACACCTTC
TRBV10-3	TRBD1	TRBJ1-2	few	CATFPGQTNYGYTF	TGTGCCACCTTCCCGGGACAGACTAACTATGGCTACACCTTC